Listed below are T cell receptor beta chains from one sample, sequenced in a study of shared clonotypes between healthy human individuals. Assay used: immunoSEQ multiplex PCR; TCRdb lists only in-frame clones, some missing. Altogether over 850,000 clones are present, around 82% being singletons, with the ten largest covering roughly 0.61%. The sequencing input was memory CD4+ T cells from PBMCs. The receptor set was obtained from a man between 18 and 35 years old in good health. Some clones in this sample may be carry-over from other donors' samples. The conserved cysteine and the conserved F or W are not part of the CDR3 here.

ASSLESYGRELF,TRBV7-8,TRBJ2-2
ASSPSGTTTYEQY,TRBV5-1,TRBJ2-7
AISHGGENNEQF,TRBV10-3,TRBJ2-1
ASRSHSSGANVLT,TRBV6-5,TRBJ2-6
ASSWEEGSPYEQY,TRBV7-2,TRBJ2-7
ASSSVGTGMNTEAF,TRBV28,TRBJ1-1
ASSLAQRVPYEQY,TRBV7-2,TRBJ2-7
SARREREAF,TRBV29-1,TRBJ1-1
ASSPIVGETQY,TRBV18,TRBJ2-5
ASSSPGQGTEAF,TRBV28,TRBJ1-1
ATPEGREGYNEQF,TRBV21-1,TRBJ2-1
ASSVGPKNPEG,TRBV5-4,TRBJ2-7
ASGRTGLTDTQY,TRBV12-5,TRBJ2-3
ASSHPGEGYEQY,TRBV5-1,TRBJ2-7
SVVGGYTDTQY,TRBV29-1,TRBJ2-3
ASSVTVSSGRHYEQF,TRBV9,TRBJ2-1
ASRTTSGVHEQY,TRBV11-2,TRBJ2-7
ASSRSYGYT,TRBV7-2,TRBJ1-2
ASSLGESDEQF,TRBV5-1,TRBJ2-1
ASSPDSTRAETQY,TRBV18,TRBJ2-5
ASSFWETGELF,TRBV27,TRBJ2-2
ASSLGASGLSYNEQF,TRBV7-9,TRBJ2-1
ASSRTGMEETQY,TRBV5-5,TRBJ2-5
ASSLGGGSYEQY,TRBV7-9,TRBJ2-7
ASSPAGGFGNEKLF,TRBV4-1,TRBJ1-4
ASSAEGGRNIQY,TRBV25-1,TRBJ2-4
ASSLGHKQETQY,TRBV7-7,TRBJ2-5
ASSYRDRGGYEQY,TRBV6-5,TRBJ2-7
ASSPLSSGGNYNEQF,TRBV5-1,TRBJ2-1
ASSLAQGSPQGVNEQF,TRBV5-1,TRBJ2-1
ASSLGLDTQY,TRBV5-1,TRBJ2-3
AISPRAPDGNEQF,TRBV10-3,TRBJ2-1
ASSLTAGGSDEQF,TRBV11-2,TRBJ2-1
ASGEWHYYEQY,TRBV10-2,TRBJ2-7
ASSPIQGSNQPQH,TRBV27,TRBJ1-5
ASSVRINSPLH,TRBV9,TRBJ1-6
ASSLVSTGELF,TRBV5-6,TRBJ2-2
ASSSLGAGGLYEQY,TRBV19,TRBJ2-7
ASSLATGLAGLGETQY,TRBV7-2,TRBJ2-5
ASSQESSAGDTQY,TRBV4-1,TRBJ2-3
ASSLTFGGQGIAGNTIY,TRBV5-1,TRBJ1-3